The clone carrying this T cell receptor (beta chain) was seen repeatedly, ten times or more. The data were taken from a study of CD8 T cells in ankylosing spondylitis. The CDR3 length is 15 residues. After removal of 4 bases from V and 5 bases from J, the junction contained 8 bases not matched to a gene. Germline V lookup: CDR1 MDHEN, CDR2 SYDVKM. One entry per CDR3 protein results from TCRdb running MiXCR on the 5' RACE reads. Of some 200,000 distinct CDR3 sequences listed, about a quarter are singletons. The rearrangement joins TRBV28 to TRBJ2-3, with 8 nucleotides matching TRBD2. Sequencing was done on a sample of blood, either unsorted or a sorted T cell fraction (not recorded which). The clonotype was recovered from a male donor with ankylosing spondylitis or in good health (not recorded which). DNA for the CDR3: TGTGCCAGCAGTTCCCCGGGGGGGGCGAAAGATACGCAGTATTTT. This codes for CASSSPGGAKDTQYF.